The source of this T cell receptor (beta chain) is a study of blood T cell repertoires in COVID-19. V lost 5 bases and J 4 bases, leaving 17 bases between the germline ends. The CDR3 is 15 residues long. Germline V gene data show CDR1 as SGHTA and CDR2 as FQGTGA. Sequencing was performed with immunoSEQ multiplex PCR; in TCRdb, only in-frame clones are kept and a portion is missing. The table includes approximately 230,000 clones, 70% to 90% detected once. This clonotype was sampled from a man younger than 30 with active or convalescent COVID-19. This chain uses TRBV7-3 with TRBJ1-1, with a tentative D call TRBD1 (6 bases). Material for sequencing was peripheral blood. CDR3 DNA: TGTGCCAGCAGCCCGCAACAGGGCTGGTCCACTGAAGCTTTCTTT. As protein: CASSPQQGWSTEAFF.